Listed below are T cell receptor beta chains from one sample, sequenced in a study of patients and donors after allogeneic stem cell transplantation. Each CDR3 protein gets one entry after TCRdb re-called the RT-PCR reads with MiXCR. The sample shows fewer than 75,000 distinct CDR3 sequences, 13% of them seen only once. The sample consisted of blood, either unsorted or a sorted T cell fraction (not recorded which). The receptor source for this set is a human donor who was either an allogeneic HSCT recipient or a stem cell or donor lymphocyte infusion donor (not recorded which). It is not recorded whose cells these are; they may come from a transplant donor. Both conserved end residues are part of each CDR3. A D gene is named only where the DNA matches it firmly. Some rows mark clone size as missing; the rest say once, few, many or name a class of expanded clone.

V gene,D gene,clone size,J gene,CDR3 DNA,CDR3 protein
TRBV6-2/TRBV6-3,NA,NA,TRBJ2-7,TGTGCCAGCAGTGGTGACAAGTGGGAGCAGTACTTC,CASSGDKWEQYF
TRBV15,TRBD2,NA,TRBJ2-1,TGTGCCACCAGCAGGTCGGGACTAGCGGGAAGGAAGCAGTTCTTC,CATSRSGLAGRKQFF
TRBV20-1,TRBD2,many,TRBJ2-3,TGCAGTGCCCTGACTAGCGACAACACAGATACGCAGTATTTT,CSALTSDNTDTQYF
TRBV24-1,TRBD1,many,TRBJ1-5,TGTGCCACCAGCCCCGGGACAGGGCCCAATCAGCCCCAGCATTTT,CATSPGTGPNQPQHF
TRBV2,TRBD1,NA,TRBJ2-3,TGTGCCAGCAGAGGGGACAGGGGGCGAACAGATACGCAGTATTTT,CASRGDRGRTDTQYF
TRBV29-1,TRBD2,NA,TRBJ2-2,TGCAGCGTTGACGAGACTAGCGAGAACACCGGGGAGCTGTTTTTT,CSVDETSENTGELFF
TRBV27,TRBD2,few,TRBJ2-3,TGTGCCAGCAGTTCGGAGACTAGCGGGAGAACAGATACGCAGTATTTT,CASSSETSGRTDTQYF
TRBV25-1,NA,NA,TRBJ2-7,TGTGCCAGCGGACTACAGGGGAGCTCCTACGAGCAGTACTTC,CASGLQGSSYEQYF
TRBV19,TRBD1,many,TRBJ1-1,TGTGCCAGTAGACCCGGACAGGGCCTCACTGAAGCTTTCTTT,CASRPGQGLTEAFF
TRBV5-1,TRBD1,few,TRBJ2-7,TGCGCCAGCAGCTGGGGACAGATGGGGTTGTACGAGCAGTACTTC,CASSWGQMGLYEQYF
TRBV5-8,NA,NA,TRBJ2-7,TGTGCCAGCAGCAAGACTGGAGGCGAGCAGTACTTC,CASSKTGGEQYF
TRBV7-9,NA,many,TRBJ2-3,TGTGCCAGCAGCCCCAGGAGTGGTAGCGGTAGCACAGATACGCAGTATTTT,CASSPRSGSGSTDTQYF
TRBV29-1,TRBD1,few,TRBJ1-2,TGCAGCGTTGAAGCGGACAGGGATGGCTACACCTTC,CSVEADRDGYTF
TRBV19,TRBD1,many,TRBJ1-1,TGTGCCACCCAGACAGGGGGCTGGACTGAAGCTTTCTTT,CATQTGGWTEAFF
TRBV9,TRBD2,NA,TRBJ2-7,TGTGCCAGCAGCGTGGTGAGCGGGGGCCACGAGCAGTACTTC,CASSVVSGGHEQYF
TRBV30,NA,NA,TRBJ1-1,TGTGCCTGGAGGGCCGATTTGAACACTGAAGCTTTCTTT,CAWRADLNTEAFF
TRBV12-3/TRBV12-4,TRBD1,many,TRBJ1-1,TGTGCCAGCAGATACGGGACAGGTGAAGCTTTCTTT,CASRYGTGEAFF
TRBV10-3,TRBD1,few,TRBJ2-7,TGTGCCATCAGCCCCATGGGACAGTCCGAGCAGTACTTC,CAISPMGQSEQYF
TRBV20-1,TRBD2,few,TRBJ2-1,TGCAGTGCTAGGACTAGCGACTCCTACAATGAGCAGTTCTTC,CSARTSDSYNEQFF
TRBV27,TRBD1,many,TRBJ1-1,TGTGCCAGCAGTTTCTGGGTTACTGGGACAGGGGGCGGAAGGAACACTGAAGCTTTCTTT,CASSFWVTGTGGGRNTEAFF
TRBV30,NA,many,TRBJ1-5,TGTGCCTGGAGGCCCGGACAGATGGGCAATCAGCCCCAGCATTTT,CAWRPGQMGNQPQHF
TRBV10-3,NA,NA,TRBJ2-3,TGTGCCATCAGGAGCGGAGGCACAGATACGCAGTATTTT,CAIRSGGTDTQYF
TRBV18,NA,NA,TRBJ2-1,TGTGCCAGCTCACCCCCGGGACGACCTTCGGATGAGCAGTTCTTC,CASSPPGRPSDEQFF
TRBV5-6,TRBD2,NA,TRBJ2-7,TGTGCCAGCAGCTTGGGGGCCGGGGGACTAGCGGGTCCCCTCTACGAGCAGTACTTC,CASSLGAGGLAGPLYEQYF
TRBV24-1,TRBD1,few,TRBJ1-5,TGTGCCACCGGGACAGGGGGTGGCCAGCCCCAGCATTTT,CATGTGGGQPQHF
TRBV7-9,TRBD1,many,TRBJ1-5,TGTGCCAGCAGCTCAACGCCGGGACAGGGGCCTCAGCCCCAGCATTTT,CASSSTPGQGPQPQHF
TRBV7-6,NA,many,TRBJ1-1,TGTGCCAGCAGCTTAGGAACGAACACTGAAGCTTTCTTT,CASSLGTNTEAFF
TRBV6-6,NA,many,TRBJ1-3,TGTGCCAGCAGTTTCATGACCGGGACTGGAAACACCATATATTTT,CASSFMTGTGNTIYF
TRBV12-3/TRBV12-4,NA,few,TRBJ1-1,TGTGCCAGCATCATGGGCGGCGTCACTGAAGCTTTCTTT,CASIMGGVTEAFF
TRBV9,TRBD1,NA,TRBJ2-1,TGTGCCAGCAGCGTAACCCGACAGGGGACCTACAATGAGCAGTTCTTC,CASSVTRQGTYNEQFF
TRBV7-9,NA,few,TRBJ1-6,TGTGCCAGCAGCTATACGAGTGGTTCACCCCTCCACTTT,CASSYTSGSPLHF
TRBV12-3/TRBV12-4,NA,NA,TRBJ1-1,TGTGCCAGCTCCTGGGGTACGGGACATCTCACTGAAGCTTTCTTT,CASSWGTGHLTEAFF
TRBV3-1,NA,few,TRBJ2-7,TGTGCCAGCAGCCAAGGTCCCCAGAAGGGAGCCTACGAGCAGTACTTC,CASSQGPQKGAYEQYF
TRBV11-2,NA,NA,TRBJ2-2,TGTGCCAGCAGCGGGGAAGGGGAGCTGTTTTTT,CASSGEGELFF
TRBV5-1,NA,NA,TRBJ2-1,TGCGCCAGCAGCTTTTTAGGTGAGCAGTTCTTC,CASSFLGEQFF
TRBV5-1,TRBD1,NA,TRBJ2-5,TGCGCCAGCAGCCTGACAGGGGGCAGAGAGACCCAGTACTTC,CASSLTGGRETQYF
TRBV27,NA,NA,TRBJ2-7,TGTGCCAGCAGTTCCTCCGGTACCTCCTACGAGCAGTACTTC,CASSSSGTSYEQYF
TRBV30,NA,NA,TRBJ1-1,TGTGCCTGGAGTGTAGAAGGCCAAGCTTTCTTT,CAWSVEGQAFF
TRBV9,NA,many,TRBJ2-3,TGTGCCAGCAGCGTAGGGGGGGCCTTCACAGATACGCAGTATTTT,CASSVGGAFTDTQYF
TRBV13,NA,NA,TRBJ2-1,TGTGCCAGCAGCTTCAGTGGCAGGGAGCAGTTCTTC,CASSFSGREQFF
TRBV11-3,NA,few,TRBJ2-1,TGTGCCAGCAGCAAAAGTAATGAGCAGTTCTTC,CASSKSNEQFF
TRBV9,TRBD1,NA,TRBJ2-7,TGTGCCAGCAGCCCCCGGACAGGGAGCTCCTACGAGCAGTACTTC,CASSPRTGSSYEQYF
TRBV9,NA,few,TRBJ2-3,TGTGCCAGCAGCGTAGTGGGACAGCAGGAGGGTACAGATACGCAGTATTTT,CASSVVGQQEGTDTQYF
TRBV27,NA,NA,TRBJ2-5,TGTGCCAGCAGTTTATATGCTGGAGGAATAGGAGACCAAGAGACCCAGTACTTC,CASSLYAGGIGDQETQYF
TRBV6-6,TRBD2,NA,TRBJ2-6,TGTGCCAGCAGTTACGGTCTAGCGGGGAACTCTGGGGCCAACGTCCTGACTTTC,CASSYGLAGNSGANVLTF
TRBV27,NA,few,TRBJ2-6,TGTGCCAGCAGCCCCGGGATCTCTGGGGCCAACGTCCTGACTTTC,CASSPGISGANVLTF
TRBV11-3,NA,many,TRBJ2-1,TGTGCCAGCAGCCGACCGATTATGGATGAGCAGTTCTTC,CASSRPIMDEQFF
TRBV3-1,NA,many,TRBJ1-3,TGTGCCAGCAGCTTTCAGGTGGTGACATCTGGAAACACCATATATTTT,CASSFQVVTSGNTIYF
TRBV10-3,TRBD1,many,TRBJ2-2,TGTGCCTCCGGACAGGGTGGCACCGGGGAGCTGTTTTTT,CASGQGGTGELFF
TRBV27,TRBD2,NA,TRBJ2-5,TGTGCCAGCAGTTTCGGGACTAGCGGGACCTTAGAGACCCAGTACTTC,CASSFGTSGTLETQYF
TRBV2,TRBD2,NA,TRBJ2-7,TGTGCCAGCAGACTAGCGGGAGGTACAAGCTCCTACGAGCAGTACTTC,CASRLAGGTSSYEQYF
TRBV2,TRBD2,few,TRBJ2-7,TGTGCCAGCAGTGGTTCGACTAGCGGGAGATCTTACGAGCAGTACTTC,CASSGSTSGRSYEQYF
TRBV5-5,TRBD2,NA,TRBJ2-7,TGTGCCAGCAGCTTTGTAGGGACTAGCGCCGCCTACGAGCAGTACTTC,CASSFVGTSAAYEQYF
TRBV27,NA,NA,TRBJ2-2,TGTGCCAGCAGTTTCCGGGGCGGGGAGCTGTTTTTT,CASSFRGGELFF
TRBV29-1,TRBD2,few,TRBJ2-1,TGCAGCGTCCGGGACTACGACAATGAGCAGTTCTTC,CSVRDYDNEQFF
TRBV5-1,TRBD1,few,TRBJ2-7,TGCGCCAGCAGTCTCTCCGGGACAGGGGGCTACGAGCAGTACTTC,CASSLSGTGGYEQYF
TRBV7-6,TRBD1,NA,TRBJ2-2,TGTGCCAGCAGCCGCAGGGCGGGACAGGGCAACACCGGGGAGCTGTTTTTT,CASSRRAGQGNTGELFF